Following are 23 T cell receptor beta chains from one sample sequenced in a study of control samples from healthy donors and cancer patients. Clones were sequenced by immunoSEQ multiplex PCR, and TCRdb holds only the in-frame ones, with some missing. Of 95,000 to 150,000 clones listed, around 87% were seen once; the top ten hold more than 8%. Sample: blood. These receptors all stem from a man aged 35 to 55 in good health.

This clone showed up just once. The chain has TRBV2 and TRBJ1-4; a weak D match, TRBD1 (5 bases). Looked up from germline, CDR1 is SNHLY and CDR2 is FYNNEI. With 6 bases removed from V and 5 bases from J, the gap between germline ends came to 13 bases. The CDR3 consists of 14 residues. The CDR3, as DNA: TGTGCCAGCAGCGCAGACAGAATAAATGAAAAACTGTTTTTT. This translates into CASSADRINEKLFF.

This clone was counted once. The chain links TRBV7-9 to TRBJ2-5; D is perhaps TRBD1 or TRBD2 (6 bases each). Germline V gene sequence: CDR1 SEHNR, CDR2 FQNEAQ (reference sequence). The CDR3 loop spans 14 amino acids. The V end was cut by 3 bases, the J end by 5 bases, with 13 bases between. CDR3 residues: CASSLARGGETQYF. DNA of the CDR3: TGTGCCAGCAGCTTGGCCAGGGGAGGCGAGACCCAGTACTTC.

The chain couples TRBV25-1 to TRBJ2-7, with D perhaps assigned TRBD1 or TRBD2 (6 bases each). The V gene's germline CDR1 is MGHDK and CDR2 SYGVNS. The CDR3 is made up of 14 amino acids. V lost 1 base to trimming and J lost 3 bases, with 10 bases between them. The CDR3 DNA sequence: TGTGCCAGCAGTGAATCCAGGGGACTCTACGAGCAGTACTTC. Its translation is CASSESRGLYEQYF.

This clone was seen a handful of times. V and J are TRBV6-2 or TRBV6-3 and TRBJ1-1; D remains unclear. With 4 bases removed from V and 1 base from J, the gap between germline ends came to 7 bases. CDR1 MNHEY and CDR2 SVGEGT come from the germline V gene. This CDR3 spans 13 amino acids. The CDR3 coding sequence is TGTGCCAGCAGTTTTACAACGAACACTGAAGCTTTCTTT. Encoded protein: CASSFTTNTEAFF.

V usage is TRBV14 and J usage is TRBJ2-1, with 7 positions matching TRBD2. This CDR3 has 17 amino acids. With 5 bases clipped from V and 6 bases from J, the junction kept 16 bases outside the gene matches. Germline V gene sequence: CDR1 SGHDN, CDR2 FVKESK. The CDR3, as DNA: TGTGCCAGCAGCAGCCTACTAGCGTACACCTTTGTCAATGAGCAGTTCTTC. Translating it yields CASSSLLAYTFVNEQFF.

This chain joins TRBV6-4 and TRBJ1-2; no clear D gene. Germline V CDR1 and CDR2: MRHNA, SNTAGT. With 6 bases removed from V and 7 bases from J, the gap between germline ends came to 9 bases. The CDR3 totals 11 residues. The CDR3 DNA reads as TGTGCCAGCAGGGCCGGCGGTGGCTACACCTTC. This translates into CASRAGGGYTF.

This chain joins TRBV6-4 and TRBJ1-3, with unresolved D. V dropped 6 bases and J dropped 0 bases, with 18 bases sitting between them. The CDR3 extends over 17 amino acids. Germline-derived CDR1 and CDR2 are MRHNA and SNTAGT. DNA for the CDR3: TGTGCCAGCAGAGTACCAGCGGAGTCACACTCTGGAAACACCATATATTTT. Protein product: CASRVPAESHSGNTIYF.

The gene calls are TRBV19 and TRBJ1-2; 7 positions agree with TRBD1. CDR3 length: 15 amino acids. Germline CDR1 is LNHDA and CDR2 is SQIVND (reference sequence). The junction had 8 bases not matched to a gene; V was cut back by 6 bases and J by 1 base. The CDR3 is CASSFRDRLNYGYTF. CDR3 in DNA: TGTGCCAGTAGCTTCCGGGACAGACTTAACTATGGCTACACCTTC.

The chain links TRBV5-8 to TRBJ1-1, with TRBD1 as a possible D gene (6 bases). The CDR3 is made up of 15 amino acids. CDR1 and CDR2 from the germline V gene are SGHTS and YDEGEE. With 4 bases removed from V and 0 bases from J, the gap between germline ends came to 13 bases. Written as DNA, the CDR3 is TGTGCCAGCAGCCGGGGGCGGGGTTTGAACACTGAAGCTTTCTTT. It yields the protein CASSRGRGLNTEAFF.

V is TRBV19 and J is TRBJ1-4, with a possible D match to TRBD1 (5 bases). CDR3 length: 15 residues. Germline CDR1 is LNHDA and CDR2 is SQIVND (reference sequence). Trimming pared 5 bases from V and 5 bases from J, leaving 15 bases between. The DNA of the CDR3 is TGTGCCAGTAGTGAGCTAGGGACCGGAAATGAAAAACTGTTTTTT. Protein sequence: CASSELGTGNEKLFF.

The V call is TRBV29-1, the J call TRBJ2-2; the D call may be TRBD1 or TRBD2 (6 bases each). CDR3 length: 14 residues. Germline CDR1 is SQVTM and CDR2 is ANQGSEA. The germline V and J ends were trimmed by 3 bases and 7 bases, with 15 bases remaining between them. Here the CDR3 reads CSVDVGGLIGELFF. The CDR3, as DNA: TGCAGCGTTGACGTAGGGGGGCTGATCGGGGAGCTGTTTTTT.

CDR3 protein: CATSDYRGYEQYF. The DNA of the CDR3 is TGTGCCACCAGTGATTACAGGGGCTACGAGCAGTACTTC. The V call is TRBV24-1, the J call TRBJ2-7; 7 bases agree with TRBD1. Germline V gene data show CDR1 as KGHDR and CDR2 as SFDVKD. Unmatched junction bases numbered 0, after V lost 2 bases and J lost 3 bases. The CDR3 is made up of 13 amino acids.

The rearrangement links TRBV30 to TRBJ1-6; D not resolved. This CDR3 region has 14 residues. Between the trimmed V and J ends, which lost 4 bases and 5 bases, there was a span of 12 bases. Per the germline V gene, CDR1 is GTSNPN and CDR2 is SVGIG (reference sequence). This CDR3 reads CAWNRAAHNSPLHF. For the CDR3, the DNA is TGTGCCTGGAACCGGGCCGCTCATAATTCACCCCTCCACTTT.

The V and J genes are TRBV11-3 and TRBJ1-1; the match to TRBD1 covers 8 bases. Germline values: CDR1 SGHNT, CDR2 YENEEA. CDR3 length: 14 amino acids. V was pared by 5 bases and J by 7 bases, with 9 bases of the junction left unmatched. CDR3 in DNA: TGTGCCAGCAGCCAACAGGGGGGAACGGGTGAAGCTTTCTTT. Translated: CASSQQGGTGEAFF.

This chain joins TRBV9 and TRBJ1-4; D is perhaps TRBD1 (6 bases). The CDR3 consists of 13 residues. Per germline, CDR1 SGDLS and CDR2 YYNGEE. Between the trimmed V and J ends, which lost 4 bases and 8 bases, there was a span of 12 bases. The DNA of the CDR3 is TGTGCCAGCAGCATCCAGGACAGAGAAAAACTGTTTTTT. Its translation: CASSIQDREKLFF.

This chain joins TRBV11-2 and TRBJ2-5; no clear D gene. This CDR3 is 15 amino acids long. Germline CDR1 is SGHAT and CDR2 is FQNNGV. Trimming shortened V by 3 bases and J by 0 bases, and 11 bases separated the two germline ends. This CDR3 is CASSFAAGYQETQYF. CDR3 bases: TGTGCCAGCAGCTTCGCAGCTGGGTACCAAGAGACCCAGTACTTC.

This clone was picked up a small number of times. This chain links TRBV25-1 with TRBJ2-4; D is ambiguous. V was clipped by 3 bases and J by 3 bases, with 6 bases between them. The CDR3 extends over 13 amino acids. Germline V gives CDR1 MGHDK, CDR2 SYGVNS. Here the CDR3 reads CASSEFVKNIQYF. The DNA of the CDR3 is TGTGCCAGCAGTGAGTTCGTCAAAAACATTCAGTACTTC.

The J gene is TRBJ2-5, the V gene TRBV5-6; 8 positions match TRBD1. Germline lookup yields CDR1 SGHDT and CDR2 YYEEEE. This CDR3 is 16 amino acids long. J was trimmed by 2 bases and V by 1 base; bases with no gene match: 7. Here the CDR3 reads CASSLLTGQAQETQYF. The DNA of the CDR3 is TGTGCCAGCAGCTTGTTGACGGGACAGGCACAAGAGACCCAGTACTTC. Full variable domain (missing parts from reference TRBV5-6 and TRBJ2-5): DAGVTQSPTHLIKTRGQQVTLRCSPKSGHDTVSWYQQALGQGPQFIFQYYEEEERQRGNFPDRFSGHQFPNYSSELNVNALLLGDSALYLCASSLLTGQAQETQYFGPGTRLLVL.

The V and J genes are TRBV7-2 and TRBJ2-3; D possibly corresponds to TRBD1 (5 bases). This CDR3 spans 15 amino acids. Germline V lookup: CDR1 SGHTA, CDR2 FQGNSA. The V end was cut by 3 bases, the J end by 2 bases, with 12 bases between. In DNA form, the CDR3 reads TGTGCCAGCAGCTTGCAGGGAATCCCCACAGATACGCAGTATTTT. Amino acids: CASSLQGIPTDTQYF.

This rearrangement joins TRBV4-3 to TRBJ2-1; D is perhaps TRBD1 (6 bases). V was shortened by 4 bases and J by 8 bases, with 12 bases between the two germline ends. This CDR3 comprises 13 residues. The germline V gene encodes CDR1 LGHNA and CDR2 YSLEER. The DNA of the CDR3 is TGCGCCAGCAGCCGAAACAGGGACCATGAGCAGTTCTTC. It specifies CASSRNRDHEQFF.

CDR3 sequence (DNA): TGTGCCAGCAGCTTAGGCGACTATGGCTACACCTTC. Translating gives CASSLGDYGYTF. This sequence joins TRBV7-9 and TRBJ1-2, with no clear D. CDR1 and CDR2 (germline): SEHNR, FQNEAQ (reference sequence). Trimming took off 1 base at V and 3 bases at J, with 3 bases between the two ends. The CDR3 totals 12 residues.

This CDR3 reads CASSLELINSPLHF. The CDR3 nucleotides read TGCGCCAGCAGCTTGGAACTGATAAATTCACCCCTCCACTTT. The chain joins TRBV5-1 to TRBJ1-6, with no clear D. Germline V gives CDR1 SGHRS, CDR2 YFSETQ. CDR3 length: 14 residues. The V end lost 0 bases, the J end lost 7 bases, and 8 bases lay between the germline ends.

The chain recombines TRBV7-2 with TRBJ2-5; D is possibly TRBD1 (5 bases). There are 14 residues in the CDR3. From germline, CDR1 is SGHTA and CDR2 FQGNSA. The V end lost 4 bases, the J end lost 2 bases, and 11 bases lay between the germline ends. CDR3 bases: TGTGCCAGCAGCTCAATAGGGGATCAAGAGACCCAGTACTTC. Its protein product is CASSSIGDQETQYF.